This T cell receptor beta chain was profiled in a study of T cell responses to AZD1222 COVID-19 vaccine. CDR1 LGHDT and CDR2 YNNKEL come from the germline V gene (reference sequence). The length of the CDR3 is 16 residues. With 4 bases removed from V and 5 bases from J, the gap between germline ends came to 20 bases. The study, taken as a whole, reports: The study found Spike-specific TCR breadth and depth rose after two AZD1222 doses.

Profiled with immunoSEQ multiplex PCR; TCRdb holds only in-frame clones, not every one. This sample has roughly 100,000 clones; 70% to 90% occur once, and the top ten carry more than 10%. With respect to this clone: Its antigen is currently unknown.

This TCR was sampled from an adult in good health. V and J are TRBV3-1 (or the pseudogene TRBV3-2) and TRBJ2-5; TRBD2 is a possible D gene (7 bases). The sample consisted of peripheral blood, taken on day 0 of AZD1222 vaccination. This CDR3 reads CASSPGFRGGGETQYF. CDR3 DNA: TGTGCCAGCAGCCCCGGGTTTAGGGGGGGCGGTGAGACCCAGTACTTC.